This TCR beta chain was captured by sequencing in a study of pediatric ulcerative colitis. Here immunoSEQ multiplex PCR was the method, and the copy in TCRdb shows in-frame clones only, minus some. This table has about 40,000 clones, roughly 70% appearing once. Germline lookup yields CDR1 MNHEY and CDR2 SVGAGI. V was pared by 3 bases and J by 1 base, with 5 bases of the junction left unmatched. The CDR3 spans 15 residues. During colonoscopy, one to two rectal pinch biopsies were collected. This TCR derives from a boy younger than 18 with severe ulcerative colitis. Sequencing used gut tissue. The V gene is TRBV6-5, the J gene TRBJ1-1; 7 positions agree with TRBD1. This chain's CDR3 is CASSYGDRANTEAFF. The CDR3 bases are TGTGCCAGCAGTTATGGAGACAGGGCGAACACTGAAGCTTTCTTT.